The 25 T cell receptor beta chains below were found in one sample sequenced in a study of T cell changes during pregnancy in multiple sclerosis. Sequenced by immunoSEQ multiplex PCR; TCRdb stores in-frame clones only, minus some. The top ten clones hold 1.9% of a sample with approximately 47,000 clones, 70% to 90% of them seen once. Material: peripheral blood, obtained in the first trimester of pregnancy. The origin of the receptors is a female donor with multiple sclerosis, enrolled in a pregnancy study.

This chain uses TRBV4-2 with TRBJ1-4, with 7 bases that match TRBD1. The CDR3 covers 14 residues. V gave up 0 bases and J gave up 14 bases; unmatched junction bases: 9. CDR1 LGHNA and CDR2 YNFKEQ come from the germline V gene. Here the CDR3 reads CASSQDVTGLSLFF. The CDR3 DNA follows: TGTGCCAGCAGCCAAGATGTGACAGGGCTATCGCTGTTTTTT.

The genes are TRBV28 and TRBJ2-1; D gene ambiguous. This CDR3 spans 10 amino acids. V dropped 8 bases and J dropped 7 bases, with 6 bases sitting between them. Germline values: CDR1 MDHEN, CDR2 SYDVKM. CDR3 in DNA: TGTGCCAGCGGGCCAAATGAGCAGTTCTTC. Translation: CASGPNEQFF.

This chain connects TRBV4-3 to TRBJ2-3; D possibly corresponds to TRBD1 (6 bases). The CDR3 sequence is 13 residues long. Germline V gene lookup returns CDR1 LGHNA and CDR2 YSLEER. V was clipped by 2 bases and J by 5 bases, with 8 bases between them. The CDR3 nucleotides read TGCGCCAGCAGCCAAATACAGGGAGATACGCAGTATTTT. Translated, it gives CASSQIQGDTQYF.

This sequence joins TRBV5-4 and TRBJ1-2; D may be TRBD1 (5 bases). Germline V gives CDR1 SGHNT, CDR2 YYREEE (reference sequence). The V end lost 2 bases, the J end lost 2 bases, and 7 bases lay between the germline ends. The CDR3 is 13 residues long. In DNA, the CDR3 is TGTGCCAGCAGCTTCGACAGCAACTATGGCTACACCTTC. This encodes CASSFDSNYGYTF.

This clone has only one observation. The chain recombines TRBV4-1 with TRBJ2-7, with TRBD1 matching over 11 bases. This CDR3 has 15 amino acids. Trimming took 2 bases from V and 4 from J; bases not matched to a gene: 4. Germline V gives CDR1 MGHRA, CDR2 YSYEKL. The CDR3 spells CASSQRTGGQYEQYF. The CDR3, as DNA: TGCGCCAGCAGCCAAAGGACAGGGGGCCAATACGAGCAGTACTTC.

This sequence joins TRBV28 and TRBJ2-7; TRBD2 agrees at 7 bases. Germline trimming cut 4 bases from V and 6 bases from J; bases unmatched to any gene: 9. The length of the CDR3 is 14 residues. CDR1 and CDR2 from the germline V gene are MDHEN and SYDVKM. The CDR3 region is CASSSLAEPTEQYF. As DNA, the CDR3 is TGTGCCAGCAGTTCTCTAGCGGAACCCACCGAGCAGTACTTC.

This clone was counted once. The V call is TRBV2, the J call TRBJ1-1; the match to TRBD1 covers 8 bases. V shed 6 bases, J shed 10 bases, and the junction held 13 bases outside the gene matches. The CDR3 is 14 residues long. From germline, CDR1 is SNHLY and CDR2 FYNNEI. CDR3 residues: CASSQAGTGLIAFF. DNA of the CDR3: TGTGCCAGCAGCCAAGCCGGGACAGGACTTATAGCTTTCTTT.

The chain combines TRBV13 with TRBJ1-1; no firm D call. V lost 2 bases to trimming and J lost 5 bases, with 30 bases between them. The germline gives CDR1 PRHDT, CDR2 FYEKMQ (reference sequence). The CDR3 consists of 20 residues. The CDR3 loop is CASSLMGSLVEYFFGTEAFF. In nucleotides, the CDR3 is TGTGCCAGCAGCTTAATGGGCTCTCTCGTTGAGTACTTTTTTGGAACTGAAGCTTTCTTT.

The rearrangement joins TRBV6-1 to TRBJ2-7; the D gene is possibly TRBD2 (6 bases). This CDR3 has 13 amino acids. Germline V CDR1 and CDR2: MNHNS, SASEGT. Trimming took 4 bases from V and 7 from J, leaving 14 bases between them. The CDR3 bases are TGTGCCAGCAGTGCGGAGGGCCCACGTGAGCAGTACTTC. It yields the protein CASSAEGPREQYF.

The chain employs TRBV18 and TRBJ1-3; the D gene is possibly TRBD1 (5 bases). In germline, CDR1 is KGHSH, CDR2 LQKENI. The CDR3 covers 18 residues. V was pared by 3 bases and J by 0 bases, with 18 bases between. CDR3 sequence reads: CASSPLSTRGSSGNTIYF. The CDR3 DNA follows: TGTGCCAGCTCACCCCTCAGTACGCGGGGGAGCTCTGGAAACACCATATATTTT.

This chain links TRBV2 with TRBJ1-5, with 8 bases fitting TRBD1. Trimming at V came to 6 bases and at J to 7 bases, leaving 5 bases not matched to a gene. In germline, CDR1 is SNHLY, CDR2 FYNNEI. This CDR3 is built from 13 residues. In DNA, the CDR3 is TGTGCCAGCAGCCCGGACAGGGAACAGCCCCAGCATTTT. Its translation: CASSPDREQPQHF.

In DNA, the CDR3 is TGCAGCGTTGGGGGCTCGGGGGTGGGGTATGGCTACACCTTC. As protein: CSVGGSGVGYGYTF. The chain joins TRBV29-1 to TRBJ1-2, with D possibly being TRBD1 (5 bases). Germline CDR1 reads SQVTM; CDR2 reads ANQGSEA. CDR3 length: 14 amino acids. Trimming stripped 4 bases from V and 5 bases from J, with 17 bases between.

The chain combines TRBV5-4 with TRBJ1-1; tentative D call: TRBD1 (5 bases). The germline V gene has CDR1 SGHNT and CDR2 YYREEE (reference sequence). The CDR3 is made up of 16 amino acids. Trimming took off 2 bases at V and 3 bases at J, with 17 bases between the two ends. CDR3 sequence reads: CASSLSSQGGDTEAFF. CDR3 bases: TGTGCCAGCAGCTTATCATCCCAGGGAGGGGACACTGAAGCTTTCTTT. The complete variable domain, with remaining parts taken from reference TRBV5-4 and TRBJ1-1, reads ETGVTQSPTHLIKTRGQQVTLRCSSQSGHNTVSWYQQALGQGPQFIFQYYREEENGRGNFPPRFSGLQFPNYSSELNVNALELDDSALYLCASSLSSQGGDTEAFFGQGTRLTVV.

The chain carries TRBV18 and TRBJ2-1, with 10 bases fitting TRBD2. The V and J ends lost 5 bases and 3 bases, in that order; junction bases with no gene match: 7. Germline lookup yields CDR1 KGHSH and CDR2 LQKENI. The CDR3 runs 16 residues. The CDR3 DNA reads as TGTGCCAGCTCAGCAACCGGACTAGCGGACTACAATGAGCAGTTCTTC. Its translation: CASSATGLADYNEQFF.

This clone was observed once. This chain links TRBV5-6 with TRBJ1-4, with TRBD1 identical over 7 bases. The CDR3 consists of 12 residues. Looked up from germline, CDR1 is SGHDT and CDR2 is YYEEEE. The junction had 6 bases not matched to a gene; V was cut back by 1 base and J by 15 bases. Written as DNA, the CDR3 is TGTGCCAGCAGCTTGTGGCAGGGGGAGATGTTTTTT. Translation gives CASSLWQGEMFF.

The gene calls are TRBV18 and TRBJ1-1, with TRBD1 matching 7 bases. This CDR3 has 15 residues. Germline V gene lookup returns CDR1 KGHSH and CDR2 LQKENI. V shed 5 bases, J shed 3 bases, and the junction held 9 bases outside the gene matches. For the CDR3, the DNA is TGTGCCAGCTCAGCAAAGACAGGGTCGGACACTGAAGCTTTCTTT. Translating it yields CASSAKTGSDTEAFF.

The chain uses TRBV5-1 and TRBJ2-3; D is perhaps TRBD1 (7 bases). Looked up from germline, CDR1 is SGHRS and CDR2 is YFSETQ. The V and J ends lost 0 bases and 4 bases respectively, with 15 bases between them. CDR3 length: 16 amino acids. The CDR3 DNA sequence: TGCGCCAGCAGCTTGGGGGGCCAGGGGGGAGCAGATACGCAGTATTTT. Translating gives CASSLGGQGGADTQYF.

The chain joins TRBV29-1 to TRBJ2-3, with TRBD1 matching 9 bases. Germline CDR1 and CDR2: SQVTM and ANQGSEA. Losses at the gene ends were 6 bases for V and 6 bases for J; bases not matched to a gene: 13. The CDR3 extends over 15 amino acids. The DNA for the CDR3 is TGCAGCGTGGGACAGGGTTGGGGGATGGGGGATACGCAGTATTTT. It yields the protein CSVGQGWGMGDTQYF.

This rearrangement joins TRBV5-1 to TRBJ2-3; TRBD2 matches 7 bases. CDR3 length: 15 residues. CDR1 is SGHRS and CDR2 is YFSETQ in the germline V gene. The V and J ends lost 4 bases and 2 bases, in that order; junction bases with no gene match: 7. The CDR3 DNA reads TGCGCCAGCAGCGTTTCGGGGGGATTCACAGATACGCAGTATTTT. This translates into CASSVSGGFTDTQYF. The full variable domain, rest sourced from reference TRBV5-1 and TRBJ2-3, is KAGVTQTPRYLIKTRGQQVTLSCSPISGHRSVSWYQQTPGQGLQFLFEYFSETQRNKGNFPGRFSGRQFSNSRSEMNVSTLELGDSALYLCASSVSGGFTDTQYFGPGTRLTVL.

The chain recombines TRBV7-2 with TRBJ2-7; 8 bases are a match to TRBD1. The length of the CDR3 is 15 residues. J lost 8 bases, V lost 4 bases, and 13 bases had no gene match. Germline V gene sequence: CDR1 SGHTA, CDR2 FQGNSA. As DNA, the CDR3 is TGTGCCAGCAGCTCTGTCCCGGGACAGGAAATCCAGCAGTACTTC. Translating gives CASSSVPGQEIQQYF.

This CDR3 reads CATQDRDRWYF. CDR3 bases: TGTGCCACCCAGGACAGGGACCGGTGGTACTTC. The V gene is TRBV19, the J gene TRBJ2-7, with 8 bases fitting TRBD1. Germline values: CDR1 LNHDA, CDR2 SQIVND (reference sequence). With 10 bases clipped from V and 12 bases from J, the junction kept 11 bases outside the gene matches. The CDR3 has 11 residues.

The gene calls are TRBV7-6 and TRBJ2-5, with D maybe TRBD1 (6 bases). The CDR3 contains 14 residues. In germline, CDR1 is SGHVS, CDR2 FNYEAQ. The V gene lost 2 bases and the J gene lost 3 bases, with 10 bases spanning the gap. CDR3 amino acids: CASSLNQGKETQYF. The CDR3 DNA reads as TGTGCCAGCAGCTTAAATCAGGGGAAAGAGACCCAGTACTTC.

This chain connects TRBV19 to TRBJ1-5; D is unresolved. This CDR3 spans 16 amino acids. The germline V gene has CDR1 LNHDA and CDR2 SQIVND (reference sequence). Trimming stripped 6 bases from V and 4 bases from J, with 19 bases between. CDR3 protein: CASSPGVGVINQPQHF. The CDR3 DNA reads TGTGCCAGTAGCCCGGGTGTCGGGGTGATAAATCAGCCCCAGCATTTT.

The V call is TRBV4-2, the J call TRBJ1-2, with 9 positions matching TRBD1. The CDR3 loop spans 16 amino acids. CDR1 is LGHNA, CDR2 YNFKEQ, per germline. V dropped 1 base and J dropped 2; count of bases not matched to a gene: 5. As DNA, the CDR3 is TGTGCCAGCAGCCAAGGGTACAGGGGGCGAAACTATGGCTACACCTTC. The encoded protein is CASSQGYRGRNYGYTF.

The rearrangement links TRBV5-1 to TRBJ2-1; 12 positions match TRBD2. Germline V lookup: CDR1 SGHRS, CDR2 YFSETQ. J gave up 7 bases and V 4 bases, and 6 bases lay outside the gene matches. The CDR3 length is 15 residues. Here the CDR3 reads CASSPRLAGANEQFF. CDR3 DNA sequence: TGCGCCAGCAGCCCCAGACTAGCGGGGGCTAATGAGCAGTTCTTC.